These 10 T cell receptor beta chains were sequenced from one sample in a study of kidney transplant recipient with SARS-CoV-2 infection. TCRdb used MiXCR to reprocess the reads, holding one entry per CDR3 protein. The sample yields approximately 250,000 distinct CDR3 sequences, around 30% seen once. This material consisted of a blood sample, taken at baseline and between days 110 and 120 from a kidney transplant recipient. The receptors derive from a male patient aged 25-45 years who had COVID-19 and was a kidney transplant recipient. Some T cells may be graft donor cells.

This clonotype was seen repeatedly, ten times or more. This chain connects TRBV7-9 to TRBJ2-1, with a tentative D call TRBD1 (5 bases). CDR1 SEHNR and CDR2 FQNEAQ come from the germline V gene (reference sequence). Deletions cut 3 bases from V and 9 bases from J, with 15 bases between. There are 14 residues in the CDR3. CDR3 residues: CASSFSLGRAEQFF. The CDR3, as DNA: TGTGCCAGCAGCTTTTCCCTCGGCAGGGCTGAGCAGTTCTTC. Full variable domain (missing parts from reference TRBV7-9 and TRBJ2-1): DTGVSQNPRHKITKRGQNVTFRCDPISEHNRLYWYRQTLGQGPEFLTYFQNEAQLEKSRLLSDRFSAERPKGSFSTLEIQRTEQGDSAMYLCASSFSLGRAEQFFGPGTRLTVL.

This clonotype has a count of ten or more. CDR3 DNA: TGTGCCACCAGTGATTTCAGGACCAACAATGAGCAGTTCTTC. Translated: CATSDFRTNNEQFF. The V and J genes are TRBV24-1 and TRBJ2-1; D is ambiguous. Between the trimmed V and J ends, which lost 1 base and 5 bases, there was a span of 8 bases. This CDR3 contains 14 residues. Germline V gene sequence: CDR1 KGHDR, CDR2 SFDVKD.

Comment on this clonotype: A much more abundant neighbour one base away suggests this may be a read error. J is TRBJ2-7 and V is TRBV6-2 or TRBV6-3; perhaps TRBD2 as D (6 bases). This CDR3 comprises 14 residues. In germline, CDR1 is MNHEY, CDR2 SVGEGT. The CDR3 DNA reads TGTGCCGGCAGCCTTAGCATCGGAGGGGACGAGCAGTACTTC. This sequence encodes CAGSLSIGGDEQYF.

This clonotype was counted at least ten times. The J gene is TRBJ1-1, the V gene TRBV5-1; D gene uncertain. CDR1 and CDR2 from the germline V gene are SGHRS and YFSETQ. The ends were cut back, 0 bases at V and 7 bases at J, with 13 bases in the middle. The CDR3 loop spans 14 amino acids. DNA of the CDR3: TGCGCCAGCAGCTTGGCGCCGGGCGAAGGTGAAGCTTTCTTT. Protein sequence: CASSLAPGEGEAFF.

Remarks on this clonotype: The junction departs from the called germline gene at one end, perhaps through a read error. The chain recombines TRBV23-1 with TRBJ1-2, with D hard to call. TRBV23-1 is marked as an open reading frame, function uncertain. The CDR3 covers 17 residues. CDR3 sequence: CASSVLRLRRKTYGHTF. The CDR3 bases are TGCGCCAGCAGTGTATTGCGGCTACGCAGAAAGACCTATGGCCACACCTTC.

This clonotype was counted many times. The chain carries TRBV20-1 and TRBJ1-3, with unresolved D. The ends were cut back, 0 bases at V and 0 bases at J, with 12 bases in the middle. The CDR3 has 16 residues. From germline, CDR1 is DFQATT and CDR2 SNEGSKA (reference sequence). The CDR3 bases are TGCAGTGCTAGAGATAAGGGCCGGGACTCTGGAAACACCATATATTTT. It specifies CSARDKGRDSGNTIYF.

This clonotype has ten or more counts. This sequence joins TRBV23-1 and TRBJ1-2, with no clear D. TRBV23-1 is noted as an ORF with a role that remains uncertain. V lost 4 bases and J 4 bases, leaving 22 bases between the germline ends. This CDR3 has 17 residues. The CDR3 region has the DNA TGCGCCAGCAGTCTCCTGCAGCTACGCAGAAAGACCTATGGCTACACCTTC. It specifies CASSLLQLRRKTYGYTF.

This clonotype was observed many times. The V and J genes are TRBV7-3 and TRBJ1-1; D remains ambiguous. The V and J ends lost 5 bases and 0 bases respectively, with 7 bases between them. From germline, CDR1 is SGHTA and CDR2 FQGTGA. This CDR3 contains 13 residues. The CDR3 loop reads CASSRSLNTEAFF. CDR3 in DNA: TGTGCCAGCAGCAGGAGCCTGAACACTGAAGCTTTCTTT.

This clonotype was recorded at least ten times. The chain carries TRBV3-1 and TRBJ1-1; the D is unclear. Germline loops: CDR1 LGHDT, CDR2 YNNKEL (reference sequence). V dropped 5 bases and J dropped 4 bases, with 23 bases sitting between them. The CDR3 contains 17 residues. CDR3 amino acids: CASSYLVPISIRTEAFF. In DNA form, the CDR3 reads TGTGCCAGCAGCTATCTAGTTCCCATTTCAATTCGCACTGAAGCTTTCTTT. The full variable domain, with the rest looked up from reference TRBV3-1 and TRBJ1-1, is DTAVSQTPKYLVTQMGNDKSIKCEQNLGHDTMYWYKQDSKKFLKIMFSYNNKELIINETVPNRFSPKSPDKAHLNLHINSLELGDSAVYFCASSYLVPISIRTEAFFGQGTRLTVV.

This clonotype occurred a few times. The genes are TRBV7-8 and TRBJ2-6; weak D call: TRBD2 (5 bases). Germline V gene sequence: CDR1 SGHVS, CDR2 FQNEAQ. Deletions cut 8 bases from V and 0 bases from J, with 17 bases between. The CDR3 is 17 residues long. The CDR3 reads CASPSLEGSSGANVLTF. In DNA form, the CDR3 reads TGTGCCAGCCCTAGCCTGGAAGGCTCCTCTGGGGCCAACGTCCTGACTTTC.